This T cell receptor (beta chain) derives from a study of cytomegalovirus exposure and HLA in healthy donors. Whole-study findings and limits: Usually a TCR sequence was rare, but some public TCRs were found in many donors. The investigators catalogued 164 TCR beta chains as cytomegalovirus-associated. Through in vitro validation, a few CMV-associated chains were shown to be specific for CMV antigens.

Measured with immunoSEQ multiplex PCR; TCRdb has only the in-frame clones, and not every one. The table shows 130,000 to 150,000 clones, with just under 90% occurring only once. With respect to this clone: What it binds is not known.

Trimming removed 4 bases at V and 4 bases at J, with 14 bases between. CDR1 is MNHEY, CDR2 SMNVEV, per germline (reference sequence). The CDR3 covers 15 residues. The sequenced material came from PBMCs. The chain links TRBV27 to TRBJ1-3; the D is unclear. The source of this sequence is a woman under 40 in good health and CMV-seropositive. The DNA for the CDR3 is TGTGCCAGCAGTTCCCGTCGAGTTCCAGGAAACACCATATATTTT. This encodes CASSSRRVPGNTIYF.